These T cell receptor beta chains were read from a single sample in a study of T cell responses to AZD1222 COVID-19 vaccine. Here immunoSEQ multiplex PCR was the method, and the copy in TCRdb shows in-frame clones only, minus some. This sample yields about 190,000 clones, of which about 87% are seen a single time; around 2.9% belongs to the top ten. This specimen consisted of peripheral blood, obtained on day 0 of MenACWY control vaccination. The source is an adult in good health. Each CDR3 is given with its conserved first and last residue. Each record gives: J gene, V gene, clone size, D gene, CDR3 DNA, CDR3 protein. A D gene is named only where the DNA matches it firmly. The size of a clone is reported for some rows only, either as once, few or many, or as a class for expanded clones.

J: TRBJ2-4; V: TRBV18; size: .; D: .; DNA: TGTGCCAGCTCACCAATTCGGGGAGGAAAAAACATTCAGTACTTC; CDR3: CASSPIRGGKNIQYF
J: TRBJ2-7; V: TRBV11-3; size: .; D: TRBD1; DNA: TGTGCCAGCAGCACCAGGACAGGGGGAGAGCAGTACTTC; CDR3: CASSTRTGGEQYF
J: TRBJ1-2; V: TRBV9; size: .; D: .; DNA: TGTGCCAGCAGCATCCGACCCACAGGAGAAAACTATGGCTACACCTTC; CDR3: CASSIRPTGENYGYTF
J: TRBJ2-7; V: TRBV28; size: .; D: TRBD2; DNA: TGTGCCAGCAGTTTGGTCACTAGCGGGAAATACGAGCAGTACTTC; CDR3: CASSLVTSGKYEQYF
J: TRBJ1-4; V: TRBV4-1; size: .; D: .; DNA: TGCGCCAGCAGCCAAGGGCAGGGGAATGAAAAACTGTTTTTT; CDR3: CASSQGQGNEKLFF
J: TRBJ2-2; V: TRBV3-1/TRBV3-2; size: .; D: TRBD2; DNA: TGTGCCAGCAGCCAAGCTCTAGCGGGATTTGGCACCGGGGAGCTGTTTTTT; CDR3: CASSQALAGFGTGELFF
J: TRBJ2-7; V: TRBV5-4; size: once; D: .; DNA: TGTGCCAGCAGCTTGCGAGGGGTCTCCTACGAGCAGTACTTC; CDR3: CASSLRGVSYEQYF
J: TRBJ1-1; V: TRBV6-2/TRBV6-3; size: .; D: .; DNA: TGTGCCAGCAGTTACCAACGGACCATGAACACTGAAGCTTTCTTT; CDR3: CASSYQRTMNTEAFF
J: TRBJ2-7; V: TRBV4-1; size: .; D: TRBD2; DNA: TGCGCCAGCAGCCAAGTCCAACTAGCGGGGGTAACCTACGAGCAGTACTTC; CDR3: CASSQVQLAGVTYEQYF
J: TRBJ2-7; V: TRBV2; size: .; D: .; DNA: TGTGCCAGCAATACTGGTCGATACGAGCAGTACTTC; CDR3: CASNTGRYEQYF
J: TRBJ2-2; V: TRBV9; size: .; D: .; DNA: TGTGCCAGCAGGGACCGACAGAACACCGGGGAGCTGTTTTTT; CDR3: CASRDRQNTGELFF
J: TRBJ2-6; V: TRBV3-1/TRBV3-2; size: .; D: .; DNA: TGTGCCAGCAGCCAAGAGAGGAACGTAAACTCTGGGGCCAACGTCCTGACTTTC; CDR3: CASSQERNVNSGANVLTF
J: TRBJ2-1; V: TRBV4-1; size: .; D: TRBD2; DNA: TGCGCCAGCAGCCAAGTGAGACTAGCGGTATACAATGAGCAGTTCTTC; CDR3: CASSQVRLAVYNEQFF
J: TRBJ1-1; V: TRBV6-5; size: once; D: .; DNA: TGTGCCAGCAGACTCGGGCCCGGGAACACTGAAGCTTTCTTT; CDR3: CASRLGPGNTEAFF
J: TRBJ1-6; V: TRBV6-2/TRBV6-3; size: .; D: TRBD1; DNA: TGTGCCAGCAGTTACTCTCCGGTCGGGACAGGCCCTTCACCCCTCCACTTT; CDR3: CASSYSPVGTGPSPLHF
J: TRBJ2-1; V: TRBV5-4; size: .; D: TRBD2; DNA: TGTGCCAGCAGCTCGAGAGGACTAGCGGACGAGCAGTTCTTC; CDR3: CASSSRGLADEQFF
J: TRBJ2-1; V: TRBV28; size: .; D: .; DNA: TGTGCCAGCAGTTTAACGTGGGCCTCCTACAATGAGCAGTTCTTC; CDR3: CASSLTWASYNEQFF
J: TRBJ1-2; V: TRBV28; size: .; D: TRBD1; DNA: TGTGCCAGCAGTGTCGGACAGGGAAGCGGCTACACCTTC; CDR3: CASSVGQGSGYTF
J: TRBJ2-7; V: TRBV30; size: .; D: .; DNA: TGTGCCTGCACCCATGGGGACTTCACCTCCGAGCAGTACTTC; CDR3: CACTHGDFTSEQYF
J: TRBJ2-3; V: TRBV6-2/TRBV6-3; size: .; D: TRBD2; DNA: TGTGCCAGCAGTGGACTAGCGGGCGTAGTAGATACGCAGTATTTT; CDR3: CASSGLAGVVDTQYF
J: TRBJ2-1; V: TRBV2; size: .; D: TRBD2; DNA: TGTGCCAGCAGCGACCCAGGCGGGACTAGCTCACGCTTGTTCTTC; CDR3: CASSDPGGTSSRLFF
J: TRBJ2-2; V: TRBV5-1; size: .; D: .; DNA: TGCGCCAGCCGGGACACTACGAACACCGGGGAGCTGTTTTTT; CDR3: CASRDTTNTGELFF
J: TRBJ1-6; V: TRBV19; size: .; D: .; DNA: TGTGCCAGTAGTGAAACAGGGAATTCACCCCTCCACTTT; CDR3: CASSETGNSPLHF
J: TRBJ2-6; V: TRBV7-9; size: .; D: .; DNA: TGTGCCAGGAGTAAAGCAAGTGGGGCTGGGGCCAACGTCCTGACTTTC; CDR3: CARSKASGAGANVLTF
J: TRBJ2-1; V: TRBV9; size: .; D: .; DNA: TGTGCCAGCAGCGTAGAGATCCGGGGCTCCTACAATGAGCAGTTCTTC; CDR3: CASSVEIRGSYNEQFF
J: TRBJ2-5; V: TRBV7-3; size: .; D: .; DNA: TGTGCCAGCAGCTTGAGTGGGGGGGAGACCCAGTACTTC; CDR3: CASSLSGGETQYF
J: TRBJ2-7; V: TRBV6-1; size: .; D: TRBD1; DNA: TGTGCCAGCAGTGAAAGAGGACAGGGGATCTACGAGCAGTACTTC; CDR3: CASSERGQGIYEQYF
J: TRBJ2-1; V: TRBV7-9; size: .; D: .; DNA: TGTGCCAGCAGCTTAGTGACGGGGGTTTGGAATGAGCAGTTCTTC; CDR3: CASSLVTGVWNEQFF
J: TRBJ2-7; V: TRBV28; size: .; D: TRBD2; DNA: TGTGCCAGCAGTCCCCTTTTGGCGGGAGTCTCCTACGAGCAGTACTTC; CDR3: CASSPLLAGVSYEQYF
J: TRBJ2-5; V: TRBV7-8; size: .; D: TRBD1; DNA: TGTGCCAGCAGCTTTGACAGGGTTCTACGCCTCGGGGAAACCCAGTACTTC; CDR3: CASSFDRVLRLGETQYF
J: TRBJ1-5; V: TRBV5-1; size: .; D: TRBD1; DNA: TGCGCCAGCAGCTTGACGGCAGGGGGCGATCAGCCCCAGCATTTT; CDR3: CASSLTAGGDQPQHF